The rows below give T cell receptor beta chains drawn from one sample of a study of graft-versus-host responses after intestinal transplantation. The repertoire was sequenced with immunoSEQ multiplex PCR; TCRdb's copy has only in-frame clones and lacks some. The sample includes approximately 90,000 clones, over 80% of them seen just once. Their target antigens are unknown. Material: unstimulated CD8+ T cells sorted from spleen or lymph node cells, obtained before intestinal transplant. These receptors all come from a human donor who received an intestinal transplant. The CDR3 runs from the conserved cysteine through the conserved F or W. Fields, in order: V gene, clone size, J gene, D gene, CDR3 protein, CDR3 DNA. A D gene is named only where the DNA matches it firmly. Rows give clone size only sometimes, using once, few, many, or a class for an expanded clone.

TRBV4-2,once,TRBJ1-6,TRBD1,CASSQDRGRSSPLHF,TGTGCCAGCAGCCAGGACAGGGGCCGGAGTTCACCCCTCCACTTT
TRBV7-3,-,TRBJ2-6,-,CASSLTGANVLTF,TGTGCCAGCAGCTTAACTGGGGCCAACGTCCTGACTTTC
TRBV6-5,-,TRBJ2-7,-,CASSSTGGGEQYF,TGTGCCAGCAGCTCCACAGGGGGGGGAGAGCAGTACTTC
TRBV5-6,-,TRBJ2-3,-,CASSGGASKQYF,TGTGCCAGCAGCGGGGGGGCTAGTAAGCAGTATTTT
TRBV9,-,TRBJ2-1,TRBD1,CASQKGAVLDEQFF,TGTGCCAGTCAGAAGGGGGCGGTCTTGGATGAGCAGTTCTTC
TRBV5-1,-,TRBJ2-1,TRBD2,CASSLTSGSNEQFF,TGCGCCAGCAGCTTGACTAGCGGGAGCAATGAGCAGTTCTTC
TRBV7-9,-,TRBJ2-7,-,CASSTLSIEVSYEQYF,TGTGCCAGCAGCACCCTGTCGATAGAGGTATCCTACGAGCAGTACTTC
TRBV2,-,TRBJ2-2,TRBD2,CASKDPGGLAGELFF,TGTGCCAGCAAGGATCCGGGGGGGCTCGCCGGGGAGCTGTTTTTT
TRBV6-6,-,TRBJ2-7,-,CASSYAGASVYEQYF,TGTGCCAGCAGTTACGCCGGGGCTAGCGTTTACGAGCAGTACTTC
TRBV9,-,TRBJ2-1,TRBD1,CASSVSGQGADEQFF,TGTGCCAGCAGCGTCTCCGGACAGGGGGCAGATGAGCAGTTCTTC
TRBV28,-,TRBJ2-1,-,CASSLGPRGLAVTNYYNEQFF,TGTGCCAGCAGTTTAGGGCCTCGCGGGCTAGCAGTTACTAACTACTACAATGAGCAGTTCTTC
TRBV11-2,-,TRBJ2-7,TRBD1,CASSGQGYEQYF,TGTGCCAGCAGCGGACAGGGGTACGAGCAGTACTTC
TRBV11-2,-,TRBJ2-7,-,CASSPTDNYEQYF,TGTGCCAGCAGCCCAACGGACAACTACGAGCAGTACTTC
TRBV6-1,few,TRBJ1-2,TRBD1,CASSEAGTGVGGYTF,TGTGCCAGCAGCGAAGCCGGGACAGGTGTTGGCGGCTACACCTTC
TRBV7-9,-,TRBJ2-1,TRBD2,CASSLELAAYNEQFF,TGTGCCAGCAGCTTAGAACTAGCGGCCTACAATGAGCAGTTCTTC
TRBV29-1,-,TRBJ2-5,-,CSVVSVKETQYF,TGCAGCGTTGTATCGGTAAAGGAGACCCAGTACTTC
TRBV5-1,-,TRBJ2-7,-,CASSLGHSSLIEQYF,TGCGCCAGCAGCTTGGGACATAGTAGTCTGATCGAGCAGTACTTC
TRBV18,few,TRBJ2-7,TRBD1,CASSLGQGGIYEQYF,TGTGCCAGCTCACTGGGACAGGGGGGTATCTACGAGCAGTACTTC
TRBV19,-,TRBJ2-5,TRBD2,CASSIDETSGQETQYF,TGTGCCAGTAGTATAGACGAAACTAGCGGACAAGAGACCCAGTACTTC
TRBV11-2,-,TRBJ2-1,-,CASSPGYNEQFF,TGTGCCAGCAGCCCAGGCTACAATGAGCAGTTCTTC
TRBV7-6,few,TRBJ2-5,TRBD2,CASSASGLDEETQYF,TGTGCCAGCAGCGCATCGGGACTAGACGAAGAGACCCAGTACTTC
TRBV4-2,-,TRBJ2-1,-,CASSQDSSGSYNEQFF,TGTGCCAGCAGCCAAGACTCCAGCGGCTCCTACAATGAGCAGTTCTTC
TRBV9,-,TRBJ2-1,-,CASSVARGNEQFF,TGTGCCAGCAGCGTAGCCCGGGGCAATGAGCAGTTCTTC
TRBV5-4,-,TRBJ2-5,-,CASSLYNRAEETQYF,TGTGCCAGCAGCTTATACAACAGGGCGGAAGAGACCCAGTACTTC
TRBV2,once,TRBJ2-2,TRBD1,CASSRGTDTGELFF,TGTGCCAGCAGCAGGGGGACGGACACCGGGGAGCTGTTTTTT
TRBV5-1,-,TRBJ2-5,-,CASSLSETQYF,TGCGCCAGCAGCTTGAGTGAGACCCAGTACTTC
TRBV15,once,TRBJ2-7,-,CATSSVVSDPTYEQYF,TGTGCCACCAGCAGCGTCGTGTCTGACCCGACCTACGAGCAGTACTTC
TRBV15,-,TRBJ2-5,-,CATSSWGIEGFETQYF,TGTGCCACCAGCAGCTGGGGGATTGAGGGATTCGAGACCCAGTACTTC
TRBV4-2,-,TRBJ2-3,-,CASSPLYSITDTQYF,TGTGCCAGCAGCCCTCTATACTCCATCACAGATACGCAGTATTTT
TRBV19,-,TRBJ1-6,-,CASSPVVDNSPLHF,TGTGCCAGTAGCCCCGTAGTAGACAATTCACCCCTCCACTTT
TRBV10-2,-,TRBJ2-4,-,CASSEGRALGVQYF,TGCGCCAGCAGTGAGGGCAGGGCCCTGGGAGTTCAGTACTTC
TRBV5-1,-,TRBJ2-1,-,CASSLDSGSSYNEQFF,TGCGCCAGCAGCTTGGACTCAGGCAGCTCCTACAATGAGCAGTTCTTC
TRBV7-9,-,TRBJ1-1,TRBD1,CASSEATGGLDTEAFF,TGTGCCAGCAGCGAAGCCACAGGGGGGTTGGACACTGAAGCTTTCTTT
TRBV6-1,once,TRBJ2-7,TRBD1,CATRSGTDSYEQYF,TGTGCCACACGATCCGGGACAGATTCCTACGAGCAGTACTTC
TRBV29-1,-,TRBJ2-1,TRBD2,CSVEGETSGRTYNEQFF,TGCAGCGTTGAGGGGGAAACTAGCGGGAGGACCTACAATGAGCAGTTCTTC
TRBV7-9,-,TRBJ1-4,-,CASSFDREKLFF,TGTGCCAGCAGCTTTGACAGAGAAAAACTGTTTTTT
TRBV4-1,-,TRBJ2-7,TRBD1,CASSQEEGTVYEQYF,TGCGCCAGCAGCCAAGAGGAAGGGACAGTCTACGAGCAGTACTTC
TRBV2,-,TRBJ2-7,TRBD1,CASSTGEYEQYF,TGTGCCAGCAGCACAGGGGAATACGAGCAGTACTTC
TRBV7-3,-,TRBJ2-2,-,CASRADTGELFF,TGTGCCAGCAGGGCGGACACCGGGGAGCTGTTTTTT
TRBV9,-,TRBJ2-3,TRBD2,CASSFPTSGSSDTQYF,TGTGCCAGCAGCTTCCCGACTAGCGGGAGTTCAGATACGCAGTATTTT
TRBV27,-,TRBJ2-5,TRBD1,CASSDRVAETQYF,TGTGCCAGCAGCGACAGGGTGGCAGAGACCCAGTACTTC
TRBV4-1,-,TRBJ2-5,TRBD2,CASSRRLAGDRETQYF,TGCGCCAGCAGCCGGAGACTAGCGGGGGACCGAGAGACCCAGTACTTC
TRBV5-4,-,TRBJ2-3,TRBD1,CASSITGTGTPDTQYF,TGTGCCAGCAGCATAACCGGGACAGGGACTCCAGATACGCAGTATTTT
TRBV27,-,TRBJ2-2,TRBD2,CASSLQVISISGGHGELFF,TGTGCCAGCAGTTTGCAAGTAATCAGTATTTCGGGAGGGCACGGGGAGCTGTTTTTT
TRBV4-1,-,TRBJ2-1,-,CASSHPSHPSGPSSYNEQFF,TGCGCCAGCAGCCACCCTTCCCACCCCAGCGGGCCAAGCTCCTACAATGAGCAGTTCTTC
TRBV19,-,TRBJ2-7,-,CASSAVLHEQYF,TGTGCCAGTAGTGCGGTTCTCCACGAGCAGTACTTC
TRBV19,-,TRBJ2-1,TRBD2,CASSRSGGEPGEQFF,TGTGCCAGTAGTAGAAGCGGGGGAGAGCCCGGGGAGCAGTTCTTC
TRBV29-1,-,TRBJ2-1,-,CSVEQGGNEQFF,TGCAGCGTTGAACAGGGGGGGAATGAGCAGTTCTTC
TRBV7-9,few,TRBJ2-7,-,CASSSYEQYF,TGTGCCAGCAGCTCCTACGAGCAGTACTTC
TRBV6-6,-,TRBJ2-7,TRBD1,CASSYDRANEQYF,TGTGCCAGCAGTTACGACAGGGCAAACGAGCAGTACTTC